This T cell receptor beta chain was recorded in a study of blood T cells in healthy people across ages (dated by TCRdb to between 2015 and 2016). At the level of the whole study: Template switching captured roughly one uniquely barcoded TCR beta cDNA molecule per two T cells in model experiments. Donors of different ages were randomly distributed across sequencing lanes to avoid experimental bias. The donors were split into four age groups: young (average around 15 years), middle-aged (39), aged (more than 60) and long-lived (under 85). For two donors (one aged 18 to 30 and one aged 80 or older), the study analyzed two additional independent replicas of 1 million unique cDNA reads from the same blood draw. The study measured age-related changes in TCR beta repertoire diversity using deep sequencing normalized with unique cDNA molecular identifiers. The study at large found these results: Estimates of total diversity based on one million sequenced T cells were regarded as lower bounds and as underestimates. Observed TCR beta diversity correlated strongly with the percentage of naive T cells measured by flow cytometry. Conclusive comparison of naive and antigen-experienced compartments was prevented by the profiling of bulk unsorted PBMCs. Donor CMV infection status was unknown, potentially confounding age-related changes in expanded clonotypes. Compared with the aged group, the long-lived group had more naive CD4+ T cells, fewer expanded clones and increased TCR diversity, suggesting age selection. As age increased, observed TCR beta diversity per million T cells dropped in a roughly linear way, and a significant reduction was already evident by age 40.

A word on this clonotype: There is no known antigen for this receptor. No much larger clone is present one base from it, and per-base qualities are unavailable.

Library construction relied on 5' RACE. Sequenced using an Illumina HiSeq 2500. A second roughly 6 to 11 cycle PCR used a sample-barcoded 5' primer and a J-beta primer mix. A unique molecular identifier was introduced onto each TCR beta cDNA molecule by a template-switch 5' adaptor carrying 12 random nucleotides. Each sample yielded at least 3 million CDR3-containing paired-end reads. All of the RNA was converted into first-strand cDNA using the Mint cDNA synthesis kit, with a TRBC-specific oligonucleotide serving as the primer. All cDNA was treated with uracil-DNA glycosylase and then went through a first 18-cycle PCR with the universal primers M1SS and BC2_uni_R. The original methods were these. For normalization, 1 million high-quality reads, each with a distinct molecular identifier, were randomly selected from each sample. Reads with shared molecular identifiers were discarded instead of being binned into consensus sequences. CDR3 identification, clonotype clustering and error correction used MiTCR with a Q25 quality threshold and the strictest error-elimination algorithm. A nonparametric unseen species model with Euler transformation was used to estimate a lower bound on total TCR beta diversity. TCRdb reprocessing: public reads trimmed at Q25 with fastp, clones called with MiXCR, in-frame beta chains kept. Duplicate CDR3 protein sequences are folded into a single record with the most common DNA and genes. TCRdb's processing, not the authors', yielded these V and J calls. The sample table holds approximately 850,000 distinct CDR3 sequences, of which approximately 48% were seen once. Approximately 19% of the sample lies in the top ten.

The CDR3 sequence holds 17 residues, the cysteine and phenylalanine included. Just the 51-base CDR3 DNA is kept, in frame starting at base 1. Germline trimming amounts to 7 bases on V and 3 bases on J, with 14 as the count of junction bases outside the gene matches. According to the germline V gene (reference sequence), CDR1 reads MNHNY and CDR2 reads SVGAGI. Systemically healthy Caucasian individuals from Russia, 39 in total and aged 6 to 90 years, were included as donors. About 9.6 milliliters of peripheral blood were collected from each donor into EDTA-treated Vacutainer tubes. PBMCs were isolated by Ficoll-Paque density-gradient centrifugation, with at least 7 million obtained per sample. Total RNA, at least 5 micrograms per sample, was extracted from PBMCs with Trizol reagent. For every donor, an aliquot of PBMCs went through flow cytometry to measure the percentages of naive CD45RAhigh/CD27high T cells.

This TCR was sampled from a man in his 60s in good health. What was sequenced was blood. This chain is built from TRBV6-6 and TRBJ2-3; a stretch of 9 junction bases matches TRBD2. The CDR3 sequence is CASTTGRGGQRTDTQYF. The sequenced DNA: TGTGCCAGCACCACGGGGCGGGGGGGCCAAAGGACAGATACGCAGTATTTT.